The next 14 T cell receptor beta chains were all read from a single sample in a study of OX40 agonist ivuxolimab in advanced cancers. Generated by immunoSEQ multiplex PCR, the TCRdb table keeps only in-frame clones and is missing some. Seen here are approximately 49,000 clones, 65% to 85% observed once, and the top ten hold 1% to 1.5%. Sequenced here: CD4+ or CD8+ T cells sorted from blood, sampled in a trial of the OX40 agonist ivuxolimab. These receptors all stem from an adult with an advanced solid tumor such as melanoma, head and neck, liver or kidney cancer.

The genes are TRBV5-1 and TRBJ1-6, with a weak D call TRBD1 (5 bases). V lost 3 bases and J 6 bases, leaving 10 bases between the germline ends. The CDR3 extends over 14 amino acids. Germline V gene sequence: CDR1 SGHRS, CDR2 YFSETQ. DNA for the CDR3: TGCGCCAGCAGCTGGGGAGGGACTAATTCACCCCTCCACTTT. Its protein is CASSWGGTNSPLHF.

J is TRBJ1-3 and V is TRBV6-5; no definite D call. This CDR3 comprises 16 residues. CDR1 is MNHEY, CDR2 SVGAGI, per germline. V was pared by 0 bases and J by 1 base, with 10 bases between. The CDR3 region is CASSYSRQKSGNTIYF. For the CDR3, the DNA is TGTGCCAGCAGTTACTCGAGGCAGAAGTCTGGAAACACCATATATTTT.

This chain connects TRBV19 to TRBJ2-3; 7 bases agree with TRBD1. The CDR3 has 14 residues. Germline V lookup: CDR1 LNHDA, CDR2 SQIVND (reference sequence). Trimming at V came to 6 bases and at J to 0 bases, leaving 3 bases not matched to a gene. The CDR3 is CASRRDSSTDTQYF. The CDR3 region has the DNA TGTGCCAGTAGACGGGACAGTAGCACAGATACGCAGTATTTT.

The V and J genes are TRBV6-1 and TRBJ2-7, with D perhaps TRBD1 (5 bases). Trimming pared 8 bases from V and 3 bases from J, leaving 11 bases between. The length of the CDR3 is 12 residues. Germline CDR1 and CDR2: MNHNS and SASEGT. Here the CDR3 reads CASDRVYYEQYF. CDR3 nucleotide sequence: TGTGCCAGCGACAGAGTTTACTACGAGCAGTACTTC.

This chain joins TRBV19 and TRBJ2-1; no definite D call. Germline CDR1 and CDR2: LNHDA and SQIVND (reference sequence). Trimming cost V 4 bases and J 0 bases, with 10 bases left between them. This CDR3 is built from 15 residues. CDR3 sequence: CASSTTASSYNEQFF. DNA for the CDR3: TGTGCCAGTAGTACCACAGCAAGCTCCTACAATGAGCAGTTCTTC.

Sample share makes this clone medium-sized. This rearrangement joins TRBV21-1 to TRBJ1-1. TRBV21-1 constitutes a pseudogene. This CDR3 has 16 amino acids. The CDR3 DNA sequence: TGTGCCAGCAGCCTAATGGGGACGGTAATGAACACTGAAGCTTTCTTT. Amino acid sequence: CASSLMGTVMNTEAFF.

The gene calls are TRBV19 and TRBJ2-5; 8 bases align to TRBD2. J gave up 1 base and V 6 bases, and 13 bases lay outside the gene matches. There are 17 residues in the CDR3. The germline V gene encodes CDR1 LNHDA and CDR2 SQIVND (reference sequence). The CDR3 region has the DNA TGTGCCAGTAGGGCGCTCCTCCGCGGGGGGACCCAAGAGACCCAGTACTTC. Protein sequence: CASRALLRGGTQETQYF.

The chain carries TRBV7-9 and TRBJ1-2, with 10 nucleotides matching TRBD1. The CDR3 is made up of 18 amino acids. V was pared by 5 bases and J by 5 bases, with 17 bases of the junction left unmatched. CDR1 SEHNR and CDR2 FQNEAQ come from the germline V gene (reference sequence). This CDR3 reads CASSPAPGQGRDFYGYTF. The CDR3 nucleotides read TGTGCCAGCAGCCCTGCACCGGGACAGGGGCGGGATTTTTATGGCTACACCTTC.

The gene calls are TRBV7-2 and TRBJ2-2; 8 bases fit TRBD2. This CDR3 contains 16 residues. The junction had 8 bases not matched to a gene; V was cut back by 4 bases and J by 4 bases. CDR1 is SGHTA, CDR2 FQGNSA, per germline. In DNA, the CDR3 is TGTGCCAGCAGCTCCAAGACTAGCGCGGGCACCGGGGAGCTGTTTTTT. The encoded protein is CASSSKTSAGTGELFF.

The rearrangement uses TRBV5-8 and TRBJ1-1; 7 bases align to TRBD1. CDR3 length: 14 amino acids. J gave up 0 bases and V 4 bases, and 3 bases lay outside the gene matches. The germline CDR1 and CDR2 sequences are SGHTS and YDEGEE. As DNA, the CDR3 is TGTGCCAGCAGCGCAGGGGGTATGAACACTGAAGCTTTCTTT. Residues: CASSAGGMNTEAFF.

As to this clone: This same CDR3 is encoded by further DNA sequences in the sample. The DNA for the CDR3 is TGCAGTGCAGGACACAATGAGCAGTTCTTC. As protein: CSAGHNEQFF. The chain couples TRBV20-1 to TRBJ2-1, with unresolved D. The CDR3 is 10 amino acids. V was trimmed by 6 bases and J by 5 bases, leaving 5 bases between them. The germline V gene has CDR1 DFQATT and CDR2 SNEGSKA (reference sequence).

The V gene is TRBV11-2, the J gene TRBJ1-5; no clear D. Germline assignment: CDR1 SGHAT and CDR2 FQNNGV. V was clipped by 2 bases and J by 0 bases, with 2 bases between them. The CDR3 is made up of 13 amino acids. The CDR3 protein is CASSLSSNQPQHF. The CDR3 coding sequence is TGTGCCAGCAGCTTAAGTAGCAATCAGCCCCAGCATTTT. The complete variable domain, with remaining parts taken from reference TRBV11-2 and TRBJ1-5, reads EAGVAQSPRYKIIEKRQSVAFWCNPISGHATLYWYQQILGQGPKLLIQFQNNGVVDDSQLPKDRFSAERLKGVDSTLKIQPAKLEDSAVYLCASSLSSNQPQHFGDGTRLSIL.

The chain joins TRBV6-1 to TRBJ2-7; D ambiguous. V gave up 2 bases and J gave up 3 bases, with 5 bases separating them. Per the germline V gene, CDR1 is MNHNS and CDR2 is SASEGT. The length of the CDR3 is 12 residues. The CDR3 loop is CASSEKNYEQYF. The CDR3 DNA reads TGTGCCAGCAGTGAAAAAAACTACGAGCAGTACTTC.

The chain has TRBV7-2 and TRBJ2-6, with D tentatively TRBD2 (6 bases). V was trimmed by 1 base and J by 2 bases, leaving 9 bases between them. CDR1 and CDR2 (germline): SGHTA, FQGNSA. The CDR3 is made up of 16 amino acids. The CDR3 DNA is TGTGCCAGCAGCTTAGAAGGGACTCCTGGGGCCAACGTCCTGACTTTC. Its protein product is CASSLEGTPGANVLTF.